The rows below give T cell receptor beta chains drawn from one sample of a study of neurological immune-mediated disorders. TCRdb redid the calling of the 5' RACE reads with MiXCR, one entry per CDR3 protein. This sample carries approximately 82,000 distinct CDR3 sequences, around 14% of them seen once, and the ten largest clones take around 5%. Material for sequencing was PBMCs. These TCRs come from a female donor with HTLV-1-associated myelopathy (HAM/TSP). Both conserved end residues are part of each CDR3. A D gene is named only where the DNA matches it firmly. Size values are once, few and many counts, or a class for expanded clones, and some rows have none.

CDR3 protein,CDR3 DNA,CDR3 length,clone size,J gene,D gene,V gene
CASRHGTTDTQYF,TGTGCCAGCAGACACGGGACTACTGATACGCAGTATTTT,13,many,TRBJ2-3,TRBD2,TRBV12-3/TRBV12-4
CASSNGRGTGELFF,TGCGCCAGCAGCAACGGAAGGGGAACCGGGGAGCTGTTTTTT,14,many,TRBJ2-2,-,TRBV5-1
CASSLNGDEQYF,TGTGCCAGCAGTTTAAATGGGGACGAGCAGTACTTC,12,many,TRBJ2-7,-,TRBV28
CSVDHMGTEAFF,TGCAGCGTGGATCATATGGGCACTGAAGCTTTCTTT,12,many,TRBJ1-1,-,TRBV29-1
CASSPRRGNTGELFF,TGTGCCAGCAGCCCACGCCGGGGGAACACCGGGGAGCTGTTTTTT,15,many,TRBJ2-2,-,TRBV7-7
CASSLGGSPLEQYF,TGTGCCAGCAGCCTCGGGGGGTCCCCCCTCGAGCAGTACTTC,14,many,TRBJ2-7,TRBD2,TRBV7-2
CASSLESGSYNEQFF,TGCGCCAGCAGCTTGGAGTCAGGGTCCTACAATGAGCAGTTCTTC,15,many,TRBJ2-1,-,TRBV5-1
CASSFATGTANTEAFF,TGTGCCAGCAGCTTCGCGACTGGGACAGCGAACACTGAAGCTTTCTTT,16,many,TRBJ1-1,TRBD1,TRBV7-8
CSARDFGSGGVNEQFF,TGCAGTGCTAGAGATTTTGGTAGCGGGGGGGTGAATGAGCAGTTCTTC,16,many,TRBJ2-1,TRBD2,TRBV20-1
CGTGGDDYTF,TGCGGGACAGGAGGCGATGACTACACCTTC,10,-,TRBJ1-2,TRBD1,TRBV20-1
CASSAIGGMISGELFF,TGTGCCAGCAGCGCGATCGGGGGAATGATTTCCGGGGAGCTGTTTTTT,16,-,TRBJ2-2,-,TRBV7-9
CASSWGYSSGYEQYF,TGTGCCAGCAGCTGGGGGTACAGCTCGGGATACGAGCAGTACTTC,15,few,TRBJ2-7,-,TRBV5-5
CSARGQIGFSGANVLTF,TGCAGCGCCCGGGGACAGATCGGCTTCTCTGGGGCCAACGTCCTGACTTTC,17,many,TRBJ2-6,TRBD1,TRBV29-1
CASSLAGGLSGEQFF,TGCGCCAGCAGCTTGGCAGGGGGCCTGTCGGGTGAGCAGTTCTTC,15,many,TRBJ2-1,TRBD1,TRBV5-1
CASSLEGSGNYEQYF,TGTGCCAGCAGCTTAGAAGGGTCAGGGAACTACGAGCAGTACTTC,15,many,TRBJ2-7,-,TRBV11-1
CASSLGGQSYTQYF,TGTGCCAGCAGCTTAGGAGGACAGTCATATACGCAGTATTTT,14,many,TRBJ2-3,-,TRBV11-2
CASSRTANEKLFF,TGTGCCAGCAGTCGGACAGCTAATGAAAAACTGTTTTTT,13,many,TRBJ1-4,-,TRBV28
CASSPTDNTEAFF,TGTGCCAGCAGCCCGACAGATAACACTGAAGCTTTCTTT,13,many,TRBJ1-1,-,TRBV6-1
CASSYRLTTYNEQFF,TGTGCCAGCAGTTACCGGTTAACCACCTACAATGAGCAGTTCTTC,15,many,TRBJ2-1,-,TRBV6-6
CSAGQLAGPNEQFF,TGCAGTGCCGGGCAACTAGCGGGGCCGAATGAGCAGTTCTTC,14,many,TRBJ2-1,TRBD2,TRBV20-1
CASAYDGGRNTEAFF,TGCGCCAGCGCATATGACGGGGGCAGGAACACTGAAGCTTTCTTT,15,-,TRBJ1-1,-,TRBV5-1
CASRASGGPNEQFF,TGTGCCAGCAGAGCAAGCGGGGGACCTAATGAGCAGTTCTTC,14,many,TRBJ2-1,TRBD2,TRBV6-5
CASSFLYTKDTQYF,TGTGCCAGCAGCTTCCTATACACAAAGGATACGCAGTATTTT,14,few,TRBJ2-3,-,TRBV5-6
CSARVLAGNEQFF,TGCAGTGCTAGAGTACTAGCGGGGAATGAGCAGTTCTTC,13,many,TRBJ2-1,TRBD2,TRBV20-1
CASSQGGLGGETQYF,TGCGCCAGCAGCCAAGGGGGACTCGGAGGAGAGACCCAGTACTTC,15,many,TRBJ2-5,-,TRBV4-1
CASSPRGGTNTGELFF,TGTGCCAGCAGCCCACGGGGGGGAACGAACACCGGGGAGCTGTTTTTT,16,many,TRBJ2-2,TRBD2,TRBV7-3
CASRQRDTQYF,TGTGCCAGCAGGCAGAGGGATACGCAGTATTTT,11,-,TRBJ2-3,-,TRBV12-3/TRBV12-4
CASIPAASGYNEQFF,TGTGCCAGTATCCCCGCGGCGTCTGGTTACAATGAGCAGTTCTTC,15,many,TRBJ2-1,-,TRBV19
CASSFQRGYEQFF,TGTGCCAGCAGCTTTCAGCGGGGCTATGAGCAGTTCTTC,13,many,TRBJ2-1,TRBD2,TRBV5-6
CASSLPTRQDTQYF,TGTGCCAGCAGCCTCCCCACTAGGCAAGATACGCAGTATTTT,14,many,TRBJ2-3,-,TRBV28
CASRAEDIGYTF,TGCGCCAGCAGGGCTGAAGACATTGGCTACACCTTC,12,many,TRBJ1-2,-,TRBV5-1
CASSIDRGADTQYF,TGCGCCAGCAGCATCGACAGGGGGGCAGATACGCAGTATTTT,14,-,TRBJ2-3,TRBD1,TRBV5-1
CASSRRVWMAEQYF,TGTGCCAGCAGCAGACGGGTCTGGATGGCCGAGCAGTACTTC,14,many,TRBJ2-7,-,TRBV14
CASSFTSGSTDTQYF,TGCGCCAGCAGCTTTACTAGCGGGAGCACAGATACGCAGTATTTT,15,many,TRBJ2-3,TRBD2,TRBV5-1
CASSATVRQETQYF,TGTGCCAGCAGCGCTACAGTCCGCCAAGAGACCCAGTACTTC,14,-,TRBJ2-5,-,TRBV7-2
CASSFHSGGYSMNTETFF,TGTGCCAGCAGCTTCCACAGTGGGGGATACTCTATGAACACTGAAACTTTCTTT,18,-,TRBJ1-1,-,TRBV13
CASSSTGAYYEQYF,TGTGCCAGCAGCTCGACAGGAGCCTATTACGAGCAGTACTTC,14,many,TRBJ2-7,-,TRBV7-9
CASSLEVKDTQYF,TGCGCCAGCAGCTTGGAGGTCAAGGATACCCAGTACTTC,13,many,TRBJ2-5,-,TRBV5-1
CASSRDRGNQPQHF,TGTGCCAGCAGTAGAGACAGGGGCAATCAGCCCCAGCATTTT,14,few,TRBJ1-5,TRBD1,TRBV12-3/TRBV12-4
CASSLDSAALAFF,TGCGCCAGCAGCTTGGATTCGGCAGCGCTGGCTTTCTTT,13,many,TRBJ1-1,-,TRBV5-1
CASSLRDSGANVLTF,TGCGCCAGCAGCTTGCGGGACTCTGGGGCCAACGTCCTGACTTTC,15,many,TRBJ2-6,-,TRBV5-1
CASSFGGDYGYTF,TGTGCCAGCAGCTTCGGAGGGGACTATGGCTACACCTTC,13,many,TRBJ1-2,-,TRBV7-9
CASSLGVSLIKEQFF,TGTGCCAGCAGCTTGGGGGTTAGCTTGATCAAGGAGCAGTTCTTC,15,many,TRBJ2-1,-,TRBV5-6
CASSLALLSPSNQPQHF,TGCGCCAGCAGCTTGGCCCTGTTATCTCCTAGCAATCAGCCCCAGCATTTT,17,many,TRBJ1-5,-,TRBV5-1
CAIRQGYNEQFF,TGTGCCATCAGACAGGGTTACAATGAGCAGTTCTTC,12,many,TRBJ2-1,-,TRBV10-3
CASSLDRVPEQYF,TGTGCCAGCAGCTTGGACAGGGTACCCGAGCAGTACTTC,13,many,TRBJ2-7,TRBD1,TRBV11-2
CASSQGADGYTF,TGTGCTAGTAGCCAGGGGGCGGATGGCTACACCTTC,12,many,TRBJ1-2,TRBD1,TRBV12-5
CASSRDYYYGYTF,TGCGCCAGCAGCCGGGACTATTACTATGGCTACACCTTC,13,many,TRBJ1-2,-,TRBV5-1
CSARDPRGGNTGELFF,TGCAGTGCTAGAGATCCGAGGGGGGGGAACACCGGGGAGCTGTTTTTT,16,many,TRBJ2-2,-,TRBV20-1
CASSLGGTAGTDTQYF,TGTGCCAGCAGCTTAGGAGGGACGGCGGGGACAGATACGCAGTATTTT,16,many,TRBJ2-3,-,TRBV7-2
CASRPAFQAIRNTEAFF,TGCGCCAGCAGGCCAGCCTTCCAGGCAATACGGAACACTGAAGCTTTCTTT,17,many,TRBJ1-1,-,TRBV5-1
CASSLTDSLNTEAFF,TGCGCCAGCAGCTTAACAGATAGCTTGAACACTGAAGCTTTCTTT,15,many,TRBJ1-1,-,TRBV5-1
CASSLVAGAWDEQFF,TGCGCCAGCAGCTTAGTAGCGGGGGCGTGGGATGAGCAGTTCTTC,15,many,TRBJ2-1,TRBD2,TRBV5-1
CASLGQNTGELFF,TGTGCCAGCCTGGGACAGAACACCGGGGAGCTGTTTTTT,13,few,TRBJ2-2,-,TRBV11-1
CAIARTGNNEQFF,TGTGCCATCGCCCGGACAGGGAACAATGAGCAGTTCTTC,13,many,TRBJ2-1,TRBD1,TRBV10-3
CASSASGVETQYF,TGTGCCAGCAGTGCTAGCGGGGTGGAGACCCAGTACTTC,13,once,TRBJ2-5,TRBD2,TRBV7-9
CASSSPPGQIRTDTQYF,TGTGCCAGCAGCTCCCCTCCGGGACAGATACGCACAGATACGCAGTATTTT,17,few,TRBJ2-3,TRBD1,TRBV7-6